This T cell receptor (beta chain) was identified during a study of blood T cells in healthy people across ages. Study findings and constraints: Leaving the PBMCs unsorted stopped any conclusive comparison of naive versus antigen-experienced cells. Age showed a roughly linear inverse relationship with TCR beta diversity per million T cells.

CDR3 length: 16 residues. V shed 4 bases, J shed 8 bases, and the junction held 13 bases outside the gene matches. CDR1 and CDR2 (germline): MGHDK, SYGVNS. Worth noting for this clonotype: The antigen is not known. Given a much more abundant clone one base away, this may be a read error.

Per individual sample, total RNA of at least 5.5 micrograms was extracted. A second PCR of about 7 to 12 cycles used a sample-barcoded 5' primer and a J-beta primer mix. A template-switch adaptor with 12 random nucleotides tagged each cDNA molecule. Via MiXCR, TCRdb re-called the 5' RACE reads, giving one row per CDR3 protein. The sample lists 650,000 to 700,000 distinct CDR3 sequences; about 34% were seen once. This clonotype was sampled from a woman over 75 in good health. J is TRBJ1-2 and V is TRBV25-1; TRBD1 matches 10 bases. The sequenced material came from blood. CDR3 nucleotides: TGTGCCAGCAGTGGAGAGACCGGGACAGGGGAGCGGGGCTACACCTTC. This codes for CASSGETGTGERGYTF.